This record concerns one T cell receptor (beta chain) sequence. Its matching antigen is unknown. CDR1 MNHEY and CDR2 SMNVEV come from the germline V gene (reference sequence). This CDR3 contains 15 residues. V was pared by 8 bases and J by 2 bases, with 16 bases between. Amplified TCR beta CDR3 regions derived from RNA transcripts. A first-round RT-PCR of the TCR CDR3 used the HTBI primer set. From the multiplex PCR reads, TCRdb called clonotypes with MiXCR, one entry per CDR3 protein. Among 90,000 to 120,000 distinct CDR3 sequences listed, about 17% were seen once. The sample is drawn from a study of T cells in Graves' hyperthyroidism and ophthalmopathy. General study findings and limits: Blood also held most thyroid clonotypes expanded beyond 0.001.

Input material: blood. This clonotype was sampled from a woman aged 50 to 60 with Graves' hyperthyroidism. The V call is TRBV27, the J call TRBJ2-1, with D possibly matching TRBD2 (6 bases). CDR3 bases: TGTGCCAGCCGGGGGACCGGGAGACCCTACAATGAGCAGTTCTTC. Its translation: CASRGTGRPYNEQFF.